The rows below give T cell receptor beta chains drawn from one sample of a study of blood T cell repertoires in COVID-19. Libraries were prepared by immunoSEQ multiplex PCR; TCRdb keeps only in-frame clonotypes and omits some of them. The profile covers 200,000 or so clones, with about 87% appearing a single time and roughly 2.8% taken by the ten largest. The source material was PBMCs or T cells enriched from blood (not recorded which). Source of these receptors: a woman under 40 who had recovered from COVID-19. Both conserved end residues are trimmed from each CDR3. A D gene is named only where the DNA matches it firmly.

d_gene: TRBD1; j_gene: TRBJ2-7; v_gene: TRBV12-3/TRBV12-4; CDR3aa: ASKGQGDYEQY
d_gene: -; j_gene: TRBJ1-5; v_gene: TRBV11-3; CDR3aa: ARDRDTEFLPQH
d_gene: -; j_gene: TRBJ2-5; v_gene: TRBV5-1; CDR3aa: ASSWADRWETQY
d_gene: -; j_gene: TRBJ1-4; v_gene: TRBV6-5; CDR3aa: ASRMSATNEKLF
d_gene: TRBD1; j_gene: TRBJ1-1; v_gene: TRBV5-5; CDR3aa: ASSSGQGFVTEAF
d_gene: -; j_gene: TRBJ1-2; v_gene: TRBV10-3; CDR3aa: AISESGRHYGYT
d_gene: TRBD2; j_gene: TRBJ2-2; v_gene: TRBV7-2; CDR3aa: ASSSSGGVTGELF
d_gene: -; j_gene: TRBJ2-1; v_gene: TRBV5-5; CDR3aa: ASSPRTQTRWNEQF
d_gene: -; j_gene: TRBJ2-7; v_gene: TRBV4-2; CDR3aa: ASSQENRGSRYEQY
d_gene: -; j_gene: TRBJ2-7; v_gene: TRBV7-8; CDR3aa: ASSEYDRTEQY
d_gene: TRBD1; j_gene: TRBJ1-6; v_gene: TRBV7-2; CDR3aa: ASSSRGQEGNSPLH
d_gene: TRBD1; j_gene: TRBJ2-3; v_gene: TRBV6-5; CDR3aa: ASSGTAFTDTQY
d_gene: -; j_gene: TRBJ2-7; v_gene: TRBV7-6; CDR3aa: ASSRTGRDYEQY
d_gene: TRBD1; j_gene: TRBJ1-1; v_gene: TRBV19; CDR3aa: ASSSSRRQGWDTEAF
d_gene: TRBD1; j_gene: TRBJ1-2; v_gene: TRBV10-3; CDR3aa: AIRSRDRVDGYT
d_gene: TRBD1; j_gene: TRBJ1-2; v_gene: TRBV19; CDR3aa: ASTQGALPYGYT
d_gene: -; j_gene: TRBJ2-5; v_gene: TRBV19; CDR3aa: ASSTESGTQY
d_gene: -; j_gene: TRBJ1-3; v_gene: TRBV19; CDR3aa: ASSMTGGGPPGDTIY
d_gene: -; j_gene: TRBJ1-1; v_gene: TRBV2; CDR3aa: ASLRIQGGEAF
d_gene: TRBD1; j_gene: TRBJ1-4; v_gene: TRBV11-3; CDR3aa: ASSSDRANEKLF
d_gene: -; j_gene: TRBJ2-1; v_gene: TRBV11-3; CDR3aa: ASSLYDTLINEQF
d_gene: -; j_gene: TRBJ1-1; v_gene: TRBV7-9; CDR3aa: ASSPGKSGLNTEAF
d_gene: TRBD2; j_gene: TRBJ2-1; v_gene: TRBV7-2; CDR3aa: ASSLDPGGPYNEQF
d_gene: TRBD2; j_gene: TRBJ2-5; v_gene: TRBV9; CDR3aa: ASSVASGGGETQY
d_gene: TRBD2; j_gene: TRBJ2-5; v_gene: TRBV29-1; CDR3aa: SVATSGGYQETQY
d_gene: -; j_gene: TRBJ1-2; v_gene: TRBV12-3/TRBV12-4; CDR3aa: ASSISSYGYT
d_gene: -; j_gene: TRBJ2-1; v_gene: TRBV2; CDR3aa: ASRNEGNEQF
d_gene: TRBD1; j_gene: TRBJ2-5; v_gene: TRBV7-2; CDR3aa: ASSLVGMRGRETQY
d_gene: TRBD1; j_gene: TRBJ1-6; v_gene: TRBV25-1; CDR3aa: ASRQTGEALNSPLH
d_gene: -; j_gene: TRBJ1-6; v_gene: TRBV5-1; CDR3aa: ASRQGDNSPLH
d_gene: -; j_gene: TRBJ1-1; v_gene: TRBV7-3; CDR3aa: ASSLSGGYTVAEAF
d_gene: TRBD1; j_gene: TRBJ1-6; v_gene: TRBV27; CDR3aa: ASSPGQEDSPLH
d_gene: -; j_gene: TRBJ2-7; v_gene: TRBV6-6; CDR3aa: ASSSHGTVTYEQY
d_gene: -; j_gene: TRBJ1-5; v_gene: TRBV21-1; CDR3aa: ASSIAGQVYSNQPQH
d_gene: -; j_gene: TRBJ1-2; v_gene: TRBV5-4; CDR3aa: ASSLYPRDGYT
d_gene: TRBD1; j_gene: TRBJ2-7; v_gene: TRBV7-2; CDR3aa: ASSLKVQGATQY
d_gene: TRBD2; j_gene: TRBJ2-2; v_gene: TRBV3-1/TRBV3-2; CDR3aa: ASGPSGSGELF
d_gene: TRBD1; j_gene: TRBJ2-2; v_gene: TRBV29-1; CDR3aa: SILTGGTNTGELF
d_gene: -; j_gene: TRBJ2-3; v_gene: TRBV4-1; CDR3aa: ASSPRPGSTDTQY
d_gene: -; j_gene: TRBJ2-7; v_gene: TRBV5-4; CDR3aa: ASSLRGSHEQY